This TCR beta chain was sequenced for a study of cytomegalovirus exposure and HLA in healthy donors. General study points: Follow-up analysis seemed to connect common viral pathogens with several of the most significant clusters identified. An analysis was carried out later, and it reportedly showed fewer N-insertions in an Asian-associated ancestry cluster than the approximately 700-donor mean. TCR beta V segments were, for the most part, productive about 87% or about 30% of the time in an earlier analysis.

PCR was performed using 60 Vbeta and 13 Jbeta primers. TCRdb's table, derived via immunoSEQ multiplex PCR, lists solely in-frame clones and lacks some. The sample holds approximately 73,000 clones, roughly 64% seen once. Regarding this clone: Its antigen is unknown.

Germline V gene lookup returns CDR1 MNHEY and CDR2 SMNVEV (reference sequence). The CDR3 contains 14 residues. V was clipped by 4 bases and J by 7 bases; unmatched bases: 5. This receptor was identified in a man under 40 in good health and CMV-seropositive. The chain uses TRBV27 and TRBJ2-1; 9 bases are a match to TRBD2. Sequenced sample: PBMCs. CDR3 sequence reads: CASSWAGGENEQFF. CDR3 in DNA: TGTGCCAGCAGTTGGGCGGGAGGGGAAAATGAGCAGTTCTTC.